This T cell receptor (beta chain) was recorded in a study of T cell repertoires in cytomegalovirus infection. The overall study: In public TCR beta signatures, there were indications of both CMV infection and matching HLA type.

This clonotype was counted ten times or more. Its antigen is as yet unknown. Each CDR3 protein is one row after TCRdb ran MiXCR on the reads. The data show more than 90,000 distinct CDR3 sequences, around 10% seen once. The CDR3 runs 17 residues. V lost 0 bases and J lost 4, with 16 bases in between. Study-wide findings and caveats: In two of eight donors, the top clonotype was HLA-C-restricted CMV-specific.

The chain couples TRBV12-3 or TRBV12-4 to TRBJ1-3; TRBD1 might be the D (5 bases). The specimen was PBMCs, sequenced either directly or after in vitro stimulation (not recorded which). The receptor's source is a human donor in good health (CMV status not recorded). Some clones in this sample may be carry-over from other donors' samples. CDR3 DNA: TGTGCCAGCAGTTTAGCGCTACGGGGGTCTGGCGGAAACACCATATATTTT. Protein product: CASSLALRGSGGNTIYF.